Listed below are T cell receptor beta chains from one sample, sequenced in a study of T cell repertoires in cytomegalovirus infection. A single record per CDR3 protein comes from TCRdb applying MiXCR to the reads. The sample consists of nearly 650,000 distinct CDR3 sequences, 24% of them appearing once. Sequencing was performed on CD8+ T cells from PBMCs. The receptor source for this set is a human donor in good health (CMV status not recorded). Some clones in this sample may be carry-over from other donors' samples. Both conserved end residues are part of each CDR3. D genes are given only for firm matches. The size field is filled for only some rows; it gives once, few, many or a size class.

len	j_gene	abundance	d_gene	v_gene	CDR3aa	CDR3nt
15	TRBJ1-2	once	-	TRBV6-6	CASSYSSGVMDGYTF	TGTGCCAGCAGTTACTCGTCGGGGGTAATGGATGGCTACACCTTC
13	TRBJ1-2	-	-	TRBV12-3/TRBV12-4	CASRTGDNYGYTF	TGTGCCAGCAGGACCGGGGATAACTATGGCTACACCTTC
13	TRBJ2-5	-	-	TRBV12-3/TRBV12-4	CASSFRAEETQYF	TGTGCCAGCAGTTTCCGGGCGGAAGAGACCCAGTACTTC
17	TRBJ2-3	few	-	TRBV5-5	CASSPRRGAPPTDTQYF	TGTGCCAGCAGCCCTCGAAGGGGGGCCCCACCCACAGATACGCAGTATTTT
12	TRBJ2-5	many	-	TRBV11-3	CASRGYEETQYF	TGTGCCAGCAGGGGATATGAAGAGACCCAGTACTTC
14	TRBJ1-1	few	TRBD1	TRBV29-1	CSVDGQDGNTEAFF	TGCAGCGTTGACGGACAGGATGGGAACACTGAAGCTTTCTTT
18	TRBJ1-5	few	TRBD1	TRBV19	CASSWTLQGRKGNQPQHF	TGTGCCAGCTCTTGGACTCTACAGGGGCGAAAGGGCAATCAGCCCCAGCATTTT
15	TRBJ2-7	many	-	TRBV7-2	CASSFGAGSGYEQYF	TGTGCCAGCAGCTTCGGTGCGGGGAGCGGCTACGAGCAGTACTTC
14	TRBJ2-3	many	-	TRBV6-1	CASSSLPSTDTQYF	TGTGCCAGCAGTTCACTACCGAGCACAGATACGCAGTATTTT
14	TRBJ2-1	many	TRBD2	TRBV7-8	CASSLATSGNEQFF	TGTGCCAGCAGCCTAGCGACTAGCGGCAATGAGCAGTTCTTC
15	TRBJ1-4	few	TRBD1	TRBV20-1	CSARDRQGAIEKLFF	TGCAGTGCTAGAGATCGACAGGGGGCAATTGAAAAACTGTTTTTT
14	TRBJ2-5	-	TRBD1	TRBV2	CASLRTGNQETQYF	TGTGCCAGCTTACGGACAGGGAACCAAGAGACCCAGTACTTC
16	TRBJ2-2	few	-	TRBV7-9	CASSPSGHANTGELFF	TGTGCCAGCAGCCCGAGCGGACATGCGAACACCGGGGAGCTGTTTTTT
16	TRBJ2-3	few	-	TRBV6-6	CASSSPGSKEGDTQYF	TGTGCCAGCAGTTCCCCGGGATCCAAGGAGGGGGATACGCAGTATTTT
17	TRBJ2-1	-	-	TRBV7-9	CASSSRGVFGTNNEQFF	TGTGCCAGCAGCTCCAGGGGCGTATTTGGGACCAACAATGAGCAGTTCTTC
14	TRBJ2-1	-	-	TRBV11-3	CASSLGPSLDEQFF	TGTGCCAGCAGCTTAGGTCCCTCGCTCGATGAGCAGTTCTTC
15	TRBJ2-7	-	TRBD1	TRBV14	CASSLLKTGPYEQYF	TGTGCCAGCAGCCTTTTAAAGACAGGGCCCTACGAGCAGTACTTC
13	TRBJ2-1	-	TRBD1	TRBV7-9	CASSIRQGNEQFF	TGTGCCAGCAGCATCCGACAGGGCAATGAGCAGTTCTTC
14	TRBJ1-2	few	TRBD1	TRBV24-1	CATSDWDSPYGYTF	TGTGCCACCAGTGATTGGGACAGCCCCTATGGCTACACCTTC
14	TRBJ1-5	-	-	TRBV6-6	CASSYGGTNQPQHF	TGTGCCAGCAGTTACGGGGGCACCAATCAGCCCCAGCATTTT
16	TRBJ2-3	many	-	TRBV7-3	CASSLNGDPWTDTQYF	TGTGCCAGCAGCTTAAATGGGGACCCCTGGACAGATACGCAGTATTTT
12	TRBJ2-1	many	-	TRBV4-1	CASSQDPGEQFF	TGCGCCAGCAGCCAAGATCCGGGGGAGCAGTTCTTC
12	TRBJ1-5	-	-	TRBV27	CASGRGNQPQHF	TGTGCCAGCGGGAGGGGCAATCAGCCCCAGCATTTT
14	TRBJ1-4	few	-	TRBV6-2/TRBV6-3	CASHTAGLGEKLFF	TGTGCCAGCCATACCGCAGGCCTGGGAGAAAAACTGTTTTTT
14	TRBJ1-5	many	-	TRBV28	CASSLYEGNQPQHF	TGTGCCAGCAGCCTATATGAGGGCAATCAGCCCCAGCATTTT
17	TRBJ2-5	-	-	TRBV20-1	CSARGRPDPGEEETQYF	TGCAGTGCTAGGGGCCGACCCGATCCCGGGGAGGAAGAGACCCAGTACTTC
15	TRBJ1-2	many	-	TRBV7-8	CASSLGGPRNYGYTF	TGTGCCAGCAGCTTGGGGGGGCCTCGTAACTATGGCTACACCTTC
14	TRBJ1-1	-	-	TRBV4-1	CASSSDSFNTEAFF	TGCGCCAGCAGCTCGGACAGCTTTAACACTGAAGCTTTCTTT
12	TRBJ2-3	few	TRBD2	TRBV7-9	CASSWTSGSQYF	TGTGCCAGCAGCTGGACTAGCGGTTCGCAGTATTTT
15	TRBJ1-1	many	TRBD1	TRBV4-3	CASSHHRGGNTEAFF	TGCGCCAGCAGCCACCACAGGGGGGGGAACACTGAAGCTTTCTTT
14	TRBJ1-2	few	TRBD1	TRBV7-9	CASSLGQGLRGYTF	TGTGCCAGCAGCTTGGGACAGGGGTTAAGGGGCTACACCTTC
18	TRBJ2-2	many	-	TRBV7-2	CASSPRPEDSPNTGELFF	TGTGCCAGCAGCCCACGGCCCGAGGACAGCCCGAACACCGGGGAGCTGTTTTTT
17	TRBJ2-1	many	-	TRBV7-9	CASSLTTQGYIDNEQFF	TGTGCCAGCAGCCTCACAACTCAGGGGTATATCGACAATGAGCAGTTCTTC
13	TRBJ1-2	-	-	TRBV20-1	CSARDDKGYGYTF	TGCAGTGCTAGAGACGATAAGGGCTATGGCTACACCTTC
16	TRBJ2-1	-	TRBD1	TRBV11-2	CASSPHAGQGNNEQFF	TGTGCCAGCAGCCCCCACGCAGGACAGGGTAACAATGAGCAGTTCTTC
11	TRBJ2-3	few	-	TRBV6-6	CASRTQDTQYF	TGTGCCAGCAGGACCCAAGATACGCAGTATTTT
11	TRBJ1-2	-	-	TRBV20-1	CSAPRQNGYTF	TGCAGTGCTCCCCGACAGAATGGCTACACCTTC
15	TRBJ1-1	-	TRBD1	TRBV28	CASSLSGGAATEAFF	TGTGCCAGCAGTCTCTCAGGGGGCGCGGCCACTGAAGCTTTCTTT
15	TRBJ2-1	-	-	TRBV29-1	CSVLFLTATYNEQFF	TGCAGCGTTCTTTTCCTAACAGCCACCTACAATGAGCAGTTCTTC